The subject of this entry is one T cell receptor beta chain. Its binding antigen is unknown. There are no base qualities to consult, and no much larger clone falls within one base. The cysteine opens and the phenylalanine closes a CDR3 of 13 amino acids. The read is trimmed to its CDR3 DNA, 39 bases read in frame from base 1. Taken from the germline V gene, the CDR1 and CDR2 loops are MNHEY and SVGAGI. The trim is 8 bases for V and 0 bases for J, with a gap of 8 bases between the germline ends. This sample was taken from a study of blood T cell repertoires in COVID-19 (dated by TCRdb to 2018 to 2020). Some background on the complete study: The collaborator samples originated in the United States, Italy and Spain and spanned the acute and convalescent phases of COVID-19. The material from the prospective study consisted of cDNA or gDNA derived from T cells, B-cell-depleted T cells, or PBMCs. Deeply sampled blood TCRbeta repertoires from subjects exposed to, actively infected with, or recovered from COVID-19 were included in the dataset. The repertoires were released in a freely available public database meant as a resource for research on the immune response to SARS-CoV-2. Samples came from the ongoing ImmuneRACE study (first 160 participants) plus 1,254 subjects from 6 global collaborators. Sample metadata almost always included a de-identified subject ID, COVID-19 status, age in years and sex. Where HLA class I and class II types were available, the types were taken from metadata supplied by the sample provider, not from assay-based typing. The full study reports these points: Clinical and demographic metadata were provided uncurated, with the amount varying by source and participant.

Each collaborating institution followed its own protocols to collect whole blood in K2EDTA tubes. For TCRbeta analysis, collaborators shipped samples in one of three forms: frozen whole blood, isolated PBMCs, or DNA extracted from either of those sample types. The immunoSEQ Assay, a bias-controlled multiplex PCR, was used to amplify TCRbeta CDR3 regions from genomic DNA. From the authors' description of their analysis: Nucleated cell counts per sample were estimated from amplification of reference gene primers within the assay. To quantify the absolute abundance of each unique TCRbeta CDR3 rearrangement, sequence reads were collapsed and filtered. Productive Simpson clonality was computed per sample as the square root of Simpson's diversity index over productive rearrangements. TCRdb holds this immuneACCESS table with in-frame rearrangements only. Some clones are missing; in checked studies, unresolved V genes explain under half, and the rest has no known cause. The D gene and trimming were derived from the DNA, and the V and J assignments and clone size from that table. The sample table lists approximately 75,000 clones, 80% to 95% of them with a count of one. The top ten clones comprise 6.9% of the sample.

This chain is built from TRBV6-5 and TRBJ1-5, with no D gene named confidently. The sequence came from a human donor in a cohort sampled during active COVID-19. The sample was peripheral blood. For the CDR3, the sequence is CASGTDSNQPQHF. The DNA is TGTGCCAGCGGAACAGATAGCAATCAGCCCCAGCATTTT.